This TCR beta chain was captured by sequencing in a study of T cells in Graves' hyperthyroidism and ophthalmopathy. Details on this clonotype: A read error may explain this, as a much larger clone is one base away.

Germline V gene data show CDR1 as LGHDT and CDR2 as YNNKEL (reference sequence). The V end was cut by 5 bases, the J end by 8 bases, with 16 bases between. The CDR3 runs to 15 residues. RNA transcripts were the template for amplifying TCR beta CDR3 regions. Researchers ran a first-round RT-PCR on the TCR CDR3 using the HTBI primer set. TCRdb analysed the multiplex PCR reads with MiXCR anew, one entry per CDR3 protein. The sample lists nearly 600,000 distinct CDR3 sequences, 14% occurring once. Sequencing used blood. This TCR was recovered from a young woman with Graves' hyperthyroidism that later progressed to Graves' ophthalmopathy. V and J are TRBV3-1 and TRBJ1-6; D possibly corresponds to TRBD1 (6 bases). For the CDR3, the DNA is TGTGCCAGCAGCAAAGGGGGGCGAGGTGATTCACCCCTCCACTTT. Its protein product is CASSKGGRGDSPLHF.